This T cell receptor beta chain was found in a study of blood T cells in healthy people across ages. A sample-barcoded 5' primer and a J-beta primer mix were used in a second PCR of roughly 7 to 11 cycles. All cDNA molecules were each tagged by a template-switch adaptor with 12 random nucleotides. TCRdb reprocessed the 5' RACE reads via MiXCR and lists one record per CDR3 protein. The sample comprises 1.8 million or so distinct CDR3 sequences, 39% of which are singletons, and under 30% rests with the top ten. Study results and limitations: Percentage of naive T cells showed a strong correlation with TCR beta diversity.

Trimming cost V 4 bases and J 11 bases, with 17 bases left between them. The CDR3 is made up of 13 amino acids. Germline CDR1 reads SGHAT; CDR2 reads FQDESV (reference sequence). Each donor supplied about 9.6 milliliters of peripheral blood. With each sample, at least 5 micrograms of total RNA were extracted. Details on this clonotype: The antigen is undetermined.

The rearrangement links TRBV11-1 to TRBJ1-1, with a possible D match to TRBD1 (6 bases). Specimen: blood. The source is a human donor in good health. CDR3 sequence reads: CASSYNRVGRAFF. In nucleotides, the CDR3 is TGTGCCAGCAGCTATAACAGGGTGGGTCGCGCTTTCTTT.